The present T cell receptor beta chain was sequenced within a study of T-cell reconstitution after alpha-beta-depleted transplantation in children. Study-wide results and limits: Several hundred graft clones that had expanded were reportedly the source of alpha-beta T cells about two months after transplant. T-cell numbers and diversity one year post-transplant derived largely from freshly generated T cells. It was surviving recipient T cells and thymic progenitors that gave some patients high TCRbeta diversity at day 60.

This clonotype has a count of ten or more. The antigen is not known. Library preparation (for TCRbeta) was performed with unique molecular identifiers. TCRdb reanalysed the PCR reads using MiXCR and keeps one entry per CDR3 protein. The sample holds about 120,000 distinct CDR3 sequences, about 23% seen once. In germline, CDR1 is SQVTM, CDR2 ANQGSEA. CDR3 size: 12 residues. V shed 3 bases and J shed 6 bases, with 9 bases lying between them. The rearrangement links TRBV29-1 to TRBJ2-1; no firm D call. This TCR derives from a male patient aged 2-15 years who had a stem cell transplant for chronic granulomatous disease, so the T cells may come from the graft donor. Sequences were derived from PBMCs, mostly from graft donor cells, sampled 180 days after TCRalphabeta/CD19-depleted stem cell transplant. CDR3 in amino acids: CSVDLYLNEQFF. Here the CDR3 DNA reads TGCAGCGTTGATCTGTACCTCAATGAGCAGTTCTTC.